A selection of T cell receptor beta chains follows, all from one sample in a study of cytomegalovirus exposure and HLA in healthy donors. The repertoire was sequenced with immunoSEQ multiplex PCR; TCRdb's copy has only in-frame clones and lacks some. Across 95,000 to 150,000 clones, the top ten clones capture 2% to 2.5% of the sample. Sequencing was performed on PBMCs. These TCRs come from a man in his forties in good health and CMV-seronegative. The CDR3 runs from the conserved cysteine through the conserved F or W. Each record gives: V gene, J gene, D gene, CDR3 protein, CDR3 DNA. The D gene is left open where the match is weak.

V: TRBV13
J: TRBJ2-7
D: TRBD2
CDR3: CASSSSGGSYEQYF
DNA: TGTGCCAGCAGCTCTAGCGGGGGATCCTACGAGCAGTACTTC

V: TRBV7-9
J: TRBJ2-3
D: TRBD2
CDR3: CASSLVREGRTDTQYF
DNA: TGTGCCAGCAGCTTAGTGCGGGAGGGCAGAACAGATACGCAGTATTTT

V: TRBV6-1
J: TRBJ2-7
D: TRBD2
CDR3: CASKRGGSSYEQYF
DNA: TGTGCCAGCAAGAGGGGCGGGAGTTCCTACGAGCAGTACTTC

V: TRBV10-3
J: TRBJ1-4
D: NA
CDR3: CAISDLRVGGKLFF
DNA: TGTGCCATCAGTGACCTCAGGGTTGGTGGAAAACTGTTTTTT

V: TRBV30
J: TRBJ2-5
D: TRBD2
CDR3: CAFEGLAGLSQETQYF
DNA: TGTGCCTTCGAAGGACTAGCGGGTCTTTCGCAAGAGACCCAGTACTTC

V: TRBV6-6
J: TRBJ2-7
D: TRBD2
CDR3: CASSYMGGSHEQYF
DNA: TGTGCCAGCAGTTACATGGGCGGGAGCCACGAGCAGTACTTC

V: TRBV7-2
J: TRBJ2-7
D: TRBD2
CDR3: CASSLLAGTRSYEQYF
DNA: TGTGCCAGCAGCTTACTAGCGGGAACCCGGTCCTACGAGCAGTACTTC

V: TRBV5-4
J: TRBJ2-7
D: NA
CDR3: CASSPGTGNHEQYF
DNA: TGTGCCAGCAGCCCGGGCACAGGGAACCACGAGCAGTACTTC

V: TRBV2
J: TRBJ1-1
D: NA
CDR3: CASSDRTEAFF
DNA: TGTGCCAGCAGCGACAGGACGGAAGCTTTCTTT

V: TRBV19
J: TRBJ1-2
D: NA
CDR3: CASSIAGGLHYGYTF
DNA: TGTGCCAGTAGTATAGCAGGCGGGCTACACTATGGCTACACCTTC

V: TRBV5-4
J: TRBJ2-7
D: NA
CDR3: CASTIGTTSYEQYF
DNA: TGTGCCAGCACCATCGGCACTACTTCCTACGAGCAGTACTTC

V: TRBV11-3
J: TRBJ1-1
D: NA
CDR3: CASNPTSRDTEAFF
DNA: TGTGCCAGCAACCCTACATCGCGGGACACTGAAGCTTTCTTT

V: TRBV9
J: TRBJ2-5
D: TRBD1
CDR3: CASSGRGTGGLETQYF
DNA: TGTGCCAGCAGCGGTAGGGGTACAGGGGGCTTGGAGACCCAGTACTTC

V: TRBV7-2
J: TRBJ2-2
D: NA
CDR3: CASSSLRSNTGELFF
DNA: TGTGCCAGCAGCTCGTTGCGGAGCAACACCGGGGAGCTGTTTTTT

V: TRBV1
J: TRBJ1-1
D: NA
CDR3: CTSSQGQGLVVPEAFF
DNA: TGCACCAGCAGCCAAGGGCAGGGATTGGTCGTGCCTGAAGCTTTCTTT

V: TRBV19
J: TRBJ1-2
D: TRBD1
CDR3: CASSISGGPLHNNYGYTF
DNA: TGTGCCAGTAGTATCTCAGGGGGCCCGCTCCATAATAACTATGGCTACACCTTC

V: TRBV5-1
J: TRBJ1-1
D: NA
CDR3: CASSLTTDFTEAFF
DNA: TGCGCCAGCAGCTTGACCACAGATTTTACTGAAGCTTTCTTT

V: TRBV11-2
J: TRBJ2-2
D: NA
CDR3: CASSLVGDTGELFF
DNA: TGTGCCAGCAGCTTAGTAGGGGACACCGGGGAGCTGTTTTTT

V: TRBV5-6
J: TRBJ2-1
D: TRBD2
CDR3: CASDVGLAGWNEQFF
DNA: TGTGCCAGCGACGTTGGGCTAGCGGGATGGAATGAGCAGTTCTTC

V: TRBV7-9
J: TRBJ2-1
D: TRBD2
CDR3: CASSPPGTSGVPEQFF
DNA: TGTGCCAGCAGCCCCCCCGGGACTAGCGGGGTCCCTGAGCAGTTCTTC

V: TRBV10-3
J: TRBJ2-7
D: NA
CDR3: CAISEQGVSYEQYF
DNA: TGTGCCATCAGTGAACAGGGTGTATCCTACGAGCAGTACTTC

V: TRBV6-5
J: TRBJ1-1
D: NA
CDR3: CASSHTNEAFF
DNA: TGTGCCAGCAGTCATACAAATGAAGCTTTCTTT

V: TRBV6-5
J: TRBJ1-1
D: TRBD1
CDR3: CASSTGGLGRTEAFF
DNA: TGTGCCAGCAGTACAGGGGGCTTAGGAAGGACTGAAGCTTTCTTT

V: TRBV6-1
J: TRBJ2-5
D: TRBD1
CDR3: CASQPGDREETQYF
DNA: TGTGCCAGCCAACCCGGGGACAGGGAGGAGACCCAGTACTTC

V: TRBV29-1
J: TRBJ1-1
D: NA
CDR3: CSVERVGAMNTEAFF
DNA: TGCAGCGTGGAAAGGGTAGGGGCTATGAACACTGAAGCTTTCTTT

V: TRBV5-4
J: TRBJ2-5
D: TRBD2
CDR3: CASSMSLAGGQETQYF
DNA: TGTGCCAGCAGCATGAGTCTAGCGGGAGGGCAAGAGACCCAGTACTTC

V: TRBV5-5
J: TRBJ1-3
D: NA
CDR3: CASSSGPTGMVGNTIYF
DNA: TGTGCCAGCAGCTCTGGACCGACGGGAATGGTTGGAAACACCATATATTTT

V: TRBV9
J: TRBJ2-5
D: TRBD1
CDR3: CASSPQGARETQYF
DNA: TGTGCCAGCAGCCCACAGGGGGCGAGAGAGACCCAGTACTTC

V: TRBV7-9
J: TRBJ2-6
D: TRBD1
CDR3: CASSHDWTGSGSGANVLTF
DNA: TGTGCCAGCAGCCACGATTGGACAGGTTCCGGCTCTGGGGCCAACGTCCTGACTTTC

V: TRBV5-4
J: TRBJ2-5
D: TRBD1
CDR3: CASSKKTGSGETQYF
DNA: TGTGCCAGCAGCAAAAAGACAGGGTCAGGAGAGACCCAGTACTTC

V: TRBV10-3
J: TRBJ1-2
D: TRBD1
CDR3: CAISGGQGATIFYYGYTF
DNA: TGTGCCATCAGTGGAGGACAGGGGGCGACAATCTTTTACTATGGCTACACCTTC

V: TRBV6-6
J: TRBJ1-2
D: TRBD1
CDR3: CASSQGIHRGDGYTF
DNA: TGTGCCAGCAGTCAAGGGATACACAGGGGGGATGGCTACACCTTC

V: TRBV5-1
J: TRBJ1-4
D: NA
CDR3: CASSLDPGGNEKLFF
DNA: TGCGCCAGCAGCTTGGATCCCGGGGGTAATGAAAAACTGTTTTTT

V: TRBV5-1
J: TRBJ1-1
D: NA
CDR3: CASSLGGPGQINTEAFF
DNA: TGCGCCAGCAGCTTGGGGGGCCCGGGACAAATAAACACTGAAGCTTTCTTT

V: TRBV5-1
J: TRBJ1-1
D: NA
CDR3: CASSLIGGTEAFF
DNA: TGCGCCAGCAGCCTTATTGGGGGGACTGAAGCTTTCTTT

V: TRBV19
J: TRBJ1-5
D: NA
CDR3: CASRTTGTNQPQHF
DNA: TGTGCCAGCCGGACGACAGGTACTAATCAGCCCCAGCATTTT

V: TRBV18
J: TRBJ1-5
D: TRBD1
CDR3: CASSPRAGTEGQPQHF
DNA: TGTGCCAGCTCACCACGGGCCGGGACAGAGGGCCAGCCCCAGCATTTT

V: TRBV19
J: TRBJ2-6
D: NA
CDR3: CASSIGASGANVLTF
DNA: TGTGCCAGTAGTATAGGGGCGTCTGGGGCCAACGTCCTGACTTTC

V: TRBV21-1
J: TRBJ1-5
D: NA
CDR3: CASSPQSSYRGGNQPQHF
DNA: TGTGCCAGCAGCCCCCAGAGTAGCTACAGGGGTGGCAATCAGCCCCAGCATTTT

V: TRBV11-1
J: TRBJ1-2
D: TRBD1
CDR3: CASRPRGPGGANYGYTF
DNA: TGTGCCAGCAGACCTAGGGGGCCCGGCGGGGCTAACTATGGCTACACCTTC

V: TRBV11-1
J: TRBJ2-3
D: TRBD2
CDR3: CASSRSSGSTDTQYF
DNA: TGTGCCAGCAGCCGCTCTAGCGGGAGCACAGATACGCAGTATTTT

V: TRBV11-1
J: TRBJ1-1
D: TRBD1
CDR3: CASSFTGARTEAFF
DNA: TGTGCCAGCAGCTTCACAGGGGCCCGCACTGAAGCTTTCTTT

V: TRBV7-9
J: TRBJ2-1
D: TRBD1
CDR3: CASSRDRGNYNEQFF
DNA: TGTGCCAGCAGCCGGGACAGGGGAAACTACAATGAGCAGTTCTTC

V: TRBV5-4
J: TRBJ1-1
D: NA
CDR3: CASSLVTWPGTEAFF
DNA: TGTGCCAGCAGCTTGGTGACGTGGCCCGGGACTGAAGCTTTCTTT